The following is a T cell receptor (beta chain) sequence with its context. Its antigen remains unidentified. These data originate in a study of blood T cells in healthy people across ages. Study information: The template switching approach captured approximately one barcoded beta molecule for every two T cells.

Overall study findings and caveats: It was held that diversity estimates obtained from one million T cells represented underestimates. Since the PBMCs were unsorted, naive and antigen-experienced cells could not be conclusively compared.

The authors ran a second PCR of about 6 to 12 cycles using a sample-barcoded 5' primer and a J-beta primer mix. TCRdb reanalysed the 5' RACE reads using MiXCR and keeps one entry per CDR3 protein. This table has roughly 1,000,000 distinct CDR3 sequences, roughly 24% appearing once. CDR1 LGHDT and CDR2 YNNKEL come from the germline V gene (reference sequence). The V and J ends lost 1 base and 3 bases respectively, with 13 bases between them. The CDR3 loop spans 16 amino acids. This same sample was also taken into another study, of T cells of mothers and their children. That paper states: Maternal samples each gave over 9.5 million TCR beta CDR3 reads, and child samples roughly 3 million each.

The V call is TRBV3-1, the J call TRBJ2-1; possibly TRBD1 for D (6 bases). The sequence came from a girl aged 2 to 9 in good health. The sample was blood. CDR3 amino acids: CASSQGTVGNYNEQFF. CDR3 DNA sequence: TGTGCCAGCAGCCAAGGGACAGTAGGAAACTACAATGAGCAGTTCTTC.